This T cell receptor (beta chain) was obtained from a study of T cells in localized non-small cell lung cancer (TCRdb year 2020). Regarding the study in general: T cell repertoires of 236 early-stage NSCLC patients were analyzed, with tumors being compared against uninvolved tumor-adjacent lungs. The mean age of the NSCLC patients was under 70 years, with about 130 men and approximately 100 women. The cohort was made up of a few hundred treatment-naive NSCLC patients whose localized lung tumors had been resected.

Of note for this clone: Its antigen is unknown. Base-call qualities are not available, and no considerably larger clone is one nucleotide away.

The immunoSEQ Assay was used to sequence TCR beta CDR3 regions from DNA. In the source study's methods: T cell density was computed as TCR beta template counts normalized to usable DNA estimated by amplifying housekeeping genes. Richness was estimated using the preseqR package, with extrapolation to 400,000 templates for PBMC samples and to 120,000 templates for tissue samples. Clonality was defined as one minus Pielou's evenness. Tissue-enriched TCRs were identified by differential abundance testing using productive amino-acid clonotypes, minimum total count 5 and alpha 0.1. The Jaccard Index and the Morisita Overlap Index were used to measure repertoire overlap between compartments. GLIPH grouped TCR beta CDR3s together with public tetramer-defined viral CDR3s, and a viral motif had to include at least three viral sequences and also show V-gene enrichment. The table was pulled from immuneACCESS by TCRdb, which kept in-frame rearrangements only. Such tables lose some clones; where checked, under half of the loss comes from unresolved V genes, and the rest has no known cause. That table supplies the V and J calls and clone size; D and trimming were determined from the DNA. Recorded for this sample are tens of thousands of clones; approximately 94% of them occurred a single time. The ten most abundant clones make up about 0.73% of the sample.

Results the study describes overall, beyond this receptor: Because multi-region tumor sequencing was not performed, intratumor heterogeneity could not be ruled out. Because of the exploratory design, TCR variables were selected using unadjusted p-values without false-discovery rate correction. Longer overall survival was associated with higher T cell density in blood, whereas shorter survival was associated with higher clonality in adjacent lung. The highest T cell clonality was observed in uninvolved tumor-adjacent lung, where clonality exceeded that of tumor, suggesting that antigenic responses were more focused in uninvolved tumor-adjacent lung. A median of 57 of the top 100 tumor clones were detected in paired uninvolved adjacent lung, and around 30 of these tumor clones were also found among the top 100 clones of the paired uninvolved adjacent lung.

At diagnosis, tumor, uninvolved tumor-adjacent lung and peripheral blood were collected and then preserved as a mix of FFPE and fresh-frozen material. Blood samples were analyzed as peripheral blood mononuclear cells for TCR repertoire profiling. Trimming takes 0 bases from V and 5 bases from J, and the germline ends sit 7 bases apart. Taken from the germline V gene, the CDR1 and CDR2 loops are LGHNA and YSLEER. The CDR3 contains 14 residues, cysteine and phenylalanine counted. The kept DNA is CDR3 alone, 42 bases in frame from the first base. The sample consisted of peripheral blood, taken before any cancer treatment. The receptor was derived from a woman aged 35 to 70 with stage I lung adenocarcinoma. The V gene is TRBV4-3 and the J gene is TRBJ2-2, with no D gene named confidently. In nucleotides, the sequence is TGCGCCAGCAGCCAAGAGGTATGGACCGGGGAGCTGTTTTTT. This is translated as CASSQEVWTGELFF.